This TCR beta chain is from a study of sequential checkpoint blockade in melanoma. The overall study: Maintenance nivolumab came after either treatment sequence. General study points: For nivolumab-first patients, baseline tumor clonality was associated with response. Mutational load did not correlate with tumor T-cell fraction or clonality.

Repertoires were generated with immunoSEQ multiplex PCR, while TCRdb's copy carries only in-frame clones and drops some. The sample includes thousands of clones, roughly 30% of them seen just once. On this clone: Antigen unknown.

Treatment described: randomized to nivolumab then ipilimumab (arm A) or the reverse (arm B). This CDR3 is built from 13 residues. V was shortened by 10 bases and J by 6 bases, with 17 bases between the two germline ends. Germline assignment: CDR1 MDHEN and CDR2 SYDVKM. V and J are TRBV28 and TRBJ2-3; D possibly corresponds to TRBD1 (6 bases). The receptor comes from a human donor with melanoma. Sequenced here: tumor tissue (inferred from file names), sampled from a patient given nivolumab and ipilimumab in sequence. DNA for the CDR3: TGTGCCATAAAGGGACAAGTACTTGATACGCAGTATTTT. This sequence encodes CAIKGQVLDTQYF.